What follows are 21 T cell receptor beta chains derived from one specimen sequenced in a study of control samples from healthy donors and cancer patients. Libraries were prepared by immunoSEQ multiplex PCR; TCRdb keeps only in-frame clonotypes and omits some of them. The sample has about 120,000 clones; approximately 88% are singletons. Sequences were obtained from PBMCs. The receptors were gathered from a woman in her sixties or seventies with lung cancer.

The CDR3 is CASGWGKSGELFF. The CDR3 DNA reads TGTGCTAGTGGTTGGGGGAAATCCGGGGAGCTGTTTTTT. The genes are TRBV12-5 and TRBJ2-2; tentatively, D is TRBD1 or TRBD2 (5 bases each). V was pared by 4 bases and J by 6 bases, with 9 bases between. Germline V gene data show CDR1 as LGHNT and CDR2 as FRNRAP. The CDR3 sequence is 13 residues long.

V gene TRBV6-5 combines with J gene TRBJ2-1, with D possibly called TRBD1 or TRBD2 (5 bases each). The CDR3 is made up of 12 amino acids. Germline V gene data show CDR1 as MNHEY and CDR2 as SVGAGI. Deletions cut 0 bases from V and 9 bases from J, with 6 bases between. The CDR3 reads CASSYSGGEQFF. DNA for the CDR3: TGTGCCAGCAGTTACTCTGGGGGTGAGCAGTTCTTC.

The rearrangement joins TRBV5-1 to TRBJ2-2, with 7 positions matching TRBD1. The CDR3 has 16 amino acids. The trim removed 6 bases at V and 5 bases at J, leaving 13 bases unmatched. Germline loops: CDR1 SGHRS, CDR2 YFSETQ. The CDR3 DNA reads TGCGCCAGCATGACAGGGTCCACTTATTATACCGGGGAGCTGTTTTTT. Protein product: CASMTGSTYYTGELFF.

This clone has more than one count but fewer than ten. The V call is TRBV18, the J call TRBJ1-1, with unresolved D. The CDR3 is 13 amino acids. The ends were cut back, 3 bases at V and 0 bases at J, with 5 bases in the middle. CDR1 is KGHSH, CDR2 LQKENI, per germline. The DNA for the CDR3 is TGTGCCAGCTCACCTACACTGAACACTGAAGCTTTCTTT. Protein product: CASSPTLNTEAFF. The variable domain in full, with the rest retrieved from reference TRBV18 and TRBJ1-1, is NAGVMQNPRHLVRRRGQEARLRCSPMKGHSHVYWYRQLPEEGLKFMVYLQKENIIDESGMPKERFSAEFPKEGPSILRIQQVVRGDSAAYFCASSPTLNTEAFFGQGTRLTVV.

The chain combines TRBV15 with TRBJ2-1, with D unresolved. Deletions cut 5 bases from V and 1 base from J, with 12 bases between. Germline CDR1 LNHNV, CDR2 YYDKDF (reference sequence). The CDR3 has 15 amino acids. The CDR3 spells CATSVDRGSYNEQFF. DNA of the CDR3: TGTGCCACCAGCGTTGATCGCGGTTCCTACAATGAGCAGTTCTTC.

This chain uses TRBV29-1 with TRBJ1-4; TRBD1 matches at 8 bases. V shed 4 bases, J shed 5 bases, and the junction held 0 bases outside the gene matches. Germline-derived CDR1 and CDR2 are SQVTM and ANQGSEA. This CDR3 is 12 amino acids long. The CDR3 region is CSVGTGNEKLFF. The DNA for the CDR3 is TGCAGCGTTGGGACAGGGAATGAAAAACTGTTTTTT.

The V call is TRBV4-3, the J call TRBJ1-3; D is possibly TRBD1 (5 bases). Per germline, CDR1 LGHNA and CDR2 YSLEER. The CDR3 runs to 15 residues. Trimming left V 0 bases short and J 2 bases short, with 8 bases between. In DNA form, the CDR3 reads TGCGCCAGCAGCCAAGACAGGGTAGCTGGAAACACCATATATTTT. As protein: CASSQDRVAGNTIYF.

The chain uses TRBV11-3 and TRBJ2-2; D unclear. The CDR3 sequence is 16 residues long. Per the germline V gene, CDR1 is SGHNT and CDR2 is YENEEA. V lost 4 bases, J lost 1 base, and 13 bases lay in between. CDR3: CASSWALGLNTGELFF. The CDR3 region has the DNA TGTGCCAGCAGCTGGGCTTTGGGGTTGAACACCGGGGAGCTGTTTTTT.

This clone was seen a single time. The chain combines TRBV14 with TRBJ1-2, with a tentative D call TRBD1 (6 bases). Germline V gene lookup returns CDR1 SGHDN and CDR2 FVKESK. Trimming removed 2 bases from V and 2 bases from J, with 12 bases in between. CDR3 size: 15 residues. CDR3 coding DNA: TGTGCCAGCAGCCAAAATTGGCAGGGGAACTATGGCTACACCTTC. It yields the protein CASSQNWQGNYGYTF.

The chain has TRBV28 and TRBJ1-2, with 7 bases identical to TRBD1. The germline V gene has CDR1 MDHEN and CDR2 SYDVKM. CDR3 length equals 13 residues. With V trimmed by 5 bases and J by 8 bases, 8 bases remained unmatched. DNA for the CDR3: TGTGCCAGCAGTCGAAGACAGGGCGAGGGCTACACCTTC. It translates to CASSRRQGEGYTF.

This clone was observed once. The chain carries TRBV3-1 (or the pseudogene TRBV3-2) and TRBJ1-1, with D unclear. The CDR3 is 12 residues long. Germline CDR1 reads LGHDT; CDR2 reads YNNKEL (reference sequence). The V gene lost 8 bases and the J gene lost 2 bases, with 9 bases spanning the gap. The CDR3: CASSQINTEAFF. CDR3 bases: TGTGCCAGCTCCCAAATTAACACTGAAGCTTTCTTT.

This chain uses TRBV28 with TRBJ1-1; TRBD1 matches at 7 bases. The CDR3 covers 15 residues. The V segment lost 7 bases and the J segment 3 bases; nucleotides outside the gene matches: 11. Germline V gene data show CDR1 as MDHEN and CDR2 as SYDVKM. This chain's CDR3 is CASNSQRGRYTEAFF. CDR3 DNA sequence: TGTGCCAGCAACTCCCAGAGGGGGCGTTACACTGAAGCTTTCTTT.

This rearrangement joins TRBV25-1 to TRBJ1-4, with a possible D match to TRBD1 (5 bases). The CDR3 spans 12 residues. Germline lookup yields CDR1 MGHDK and CDR2 SYGVNS. The V end lost 0 bases, the J end lost 13 bases, and 9 bases lay between the germline ends. CDR3 in DNA: TGTGCCAGCAGTGAATACGGTCAGGGACTGTTTTTT. Protein product: CASSEYGQGLFF.

The rearrangement uses TRBV7-9 and TRBJ2-7; the match to TRBD1 covers 7 bases. This CDR3 has 14 residues. The germline CDR1 and CDR2 sequences are SEHNR and FQNEAQ (reference sequence). V shed 5 bases and J 4 bases; nucleotides not matched to a gene: 8. CDR3 sequence reads: CASSIGTDDYEQYF. CDR3 DNA: TGTGCCAGCAGCATCGGGACAGACGATTACGAGCAGTACTTC.

The rearrangement joins TRBV7-3 to TRBJ2-3; tentatively, D is TRBD1 (6 bases). Trimming shortened V by 5 bases and J by 2 bases, and 11 bases separated the two germline ends. Germline CDR1 reads SGHTA; CDR2 reads FQGTGA. This CDR3 is built from 14 residues. The CDR3 nucleotides read TGTGCCAGCAGCCCCAGGGGCTACACAGATACGCAGTATTTT. It yields the protein CASSPRGYTDTQYF.

The chain links TRBV27 to TRBJ2-1; 7 nucleotides align to TRBD1. Losses at the gene ends were 5 bases for V and 8 bases for J; bases not matched to a gene: 12. Germline CDR1 reads MNHEY; CDR2 reads SMNVEV (reference sequence). This CDR3 is 15 amino acids long. Written as DNA, the CDR3 is TGTGCCAGCAGTCCCCCGGGACAGCCGGTCGATGAGCAGTTCTTC. Residues: CASSPPGQPVDEQFF.

The V gene is TRBV27, the J gene TRBJ1-4; 7 bases match TRBD1. Germline assignment: CDR1 MNHEY and CDR2 SMNVEV (reference sequence). The CDR3 is 18 amino acids. The V segment lost 0 bases and the J segment 0 bases; nucleotides outside the gene matches: 7. The CDR3 sequence is CASSLSRTGFTTNEKLFF. The CDR3 nucleotides read TGTGCCAGCAGTTTATCGAGGACAGGATTTACAACTAATGAAAAACTGTTTTTT.

The genes are TRBV13 and TRBJ1-1; 7 bases fit TRBD1. The J segment lost 6 bases and the V segment lost 7 bases, leaving 8 bases of the junction unmatched. The CDR3 consists of 13 residues. The germline gives CDR1 PRHDT, CDR2 FYEKMQ (reference sequence). CDR3 sequence reads: CASTLQGVSEAFF. DNA for the CDR3: TGTGCCAGCACCCTCCAGGGGGTATCTGAAGCTTTCTTT. Full variable domain (remainder filled in from reference TRBV13 and TRBJ1-1): AAGVIQSPRHLIKEKRETATLKCYPIPRHDTVYWYQQGPGQDPQFLISFYEKMQSDKGSIPDRFSAQQFSDYHSELNMSSLELGDSALYFCASTLQGVSEAFFGQGTRLTVV.

The chain links TRBV5-6 to TRBJ1-1, with D unresolved. Germline V lookup: CDR1 SGHDT, CDR2 YYEEEE. The CDR3 totals 14 residues. The V end lost 0 bases, the J end lost 7 bases, and 13 bases lay between the germline ends. The CDR3 here is CASSLVTYKNEAFF. The CDR3 DNA is TGTGCCAGCAGCTTGGTAACTTATAAAAATGAAGCTTTCTTT.

This chain joins TRBV7-2 and TRBJ1-4; tentatively, D is TRBD1 (5 bases). Trimming left V 1 base short and J 10 bases short, with 13 bases between. Germline loops: CDR1 SGHTA, CDR2 FQGNSA. This CDR3 region has 14 residues. The CDR3 protein is CASSLGLQGRKLFF. DNA for the CDR3: TGTGCCAGCAGCTTAGGGTTGCAGGGACGAAAACTGTTTTTT. Full variable domain (remainder filled in from reference TRBV7-2 and TRBJ1-4): GAGVSQSPSNKVTEKGKDVELRCDPISGHTALYWYRQSLGQGLEFLIYFQGNSAPDKSGLPSDRFSAERTGGSVSTLTIQRTQQEDSAVYLCASSLGLQGRKLFFGSGTQLSVL.

The rearrangement links TRBV9 to TRBJ2-5; D perhaps matches TRBD2 (6 bases). Trimming cost V 0 bases and J 10 bases, with 19 bases left between them. Germline V lookup: CDR1 SGDLS, CDR2 YYNGEE. This CDR3 comprises 15 residues. CDR3 sequence: CASSVGASVGGDQYF. The CDR3 nucleotides read TGTGCCAGCAGCGTAGGGGCTAGCGTCGGAGGGGACCAGTACTTC.